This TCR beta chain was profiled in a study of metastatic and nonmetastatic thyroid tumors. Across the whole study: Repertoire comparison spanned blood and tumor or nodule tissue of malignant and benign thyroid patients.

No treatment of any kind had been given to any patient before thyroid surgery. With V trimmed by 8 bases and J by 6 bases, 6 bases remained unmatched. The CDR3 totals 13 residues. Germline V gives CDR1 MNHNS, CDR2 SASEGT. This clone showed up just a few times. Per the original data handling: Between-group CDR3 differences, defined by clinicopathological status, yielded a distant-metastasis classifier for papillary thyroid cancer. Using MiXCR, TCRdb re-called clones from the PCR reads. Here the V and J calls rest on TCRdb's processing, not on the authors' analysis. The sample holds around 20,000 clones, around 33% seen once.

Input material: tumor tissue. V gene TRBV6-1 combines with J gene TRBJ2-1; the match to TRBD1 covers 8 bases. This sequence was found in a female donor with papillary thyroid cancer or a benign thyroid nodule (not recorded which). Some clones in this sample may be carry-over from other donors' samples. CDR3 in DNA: TGTGCCAGCGGAAGACAGGGGCCCAATGAGCAGTTCTTC. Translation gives CASGRQGPNEQFF.